This T cell receptor (beta chain) was identified in a study of T cell clones after liver transplantation. Study-level points and caveats: Post-transplant time points were not standardized, so conclusions are preliminary. Post-transplant, graft-donor-reactive CD4 TCRbeta sequences in blood dropped significantly in 5 of 8 subjects.

Only a few counts were recorded for this clone. What it binds is unknown. CD3+CD4+ and CD3+CD8+ cells were FACS-sorted from thawed unstimulated PBMCs. TCRdb keeps only in-frame clones here, not all; method: immunoSEQ multiplex PCR. Here the sample spans some 80,000 clones, roughly 80% being singletons. The specimen was CD4+ T cells from blood, collected around 50 months after liver transplant. This receptor was taken from a human patient who received a liver transplant. The graft donor may account for some of the T cells.

The CDR3 protein is CATTDTDTQYF. DNA of the CDR3: TGTGCCACCACGGACACAGATACGCAGTATTTT. J is TRBJ2-3 and V is TRBV28; D is unclear. V lost 10 bases to trimming and J lost 2 bases, with 7 bases between them. The CDR3 is 11 residues long. Germline V gene lookup returns CDR1 MDHEN and CDR2 SYDVKM.